The present T cell receptor beta chain was sequenced within a study of T cells in women clearing cervical HPV infection. About the study: Controls gave blood once infection was undetectable; cases at lesion identification. With HLA typing for only a few women, HLA confounding remains possible.

Repertoires were generated with immunoSEQ multiplex PCR, while TCRdb's copy carries only in-frame clones and drops some. The sample includes some 20,000 clones. General study points: Controls had more TRBV6-7 (about 0.16%) than cases (about 0.11%).

V shed 2 bases and J 5 bases; nucleotides not matched to a gene: 7. Per germline, CDR1 LNHDA and CDR2 SQIVND (reference sequence). The CDR3 is 15 residues long. On this clone itself: Its target is not known. The DNA ends 3 residues before the CDR3 does, and the rest of the CDR3 is filled in from the germline J gene.

The specimen sequenced was blood buffy coat. This TCR was recovered from a woman between 18 and 70 years old with a cervical HPV16 infection that either progressed to CIN3+ or cleared (not recorded which). The chain couples TRBV19 to TRBJ2-7; 9 bases align to TRBD1. CDR3 bases read: TGTGCCAGTAGTATAACTACGACAGGGGGAGACGAG. It yields the protein CASSITTTGGDE. The complete CDR3 sequence is CASSITTTGGDEQYF.